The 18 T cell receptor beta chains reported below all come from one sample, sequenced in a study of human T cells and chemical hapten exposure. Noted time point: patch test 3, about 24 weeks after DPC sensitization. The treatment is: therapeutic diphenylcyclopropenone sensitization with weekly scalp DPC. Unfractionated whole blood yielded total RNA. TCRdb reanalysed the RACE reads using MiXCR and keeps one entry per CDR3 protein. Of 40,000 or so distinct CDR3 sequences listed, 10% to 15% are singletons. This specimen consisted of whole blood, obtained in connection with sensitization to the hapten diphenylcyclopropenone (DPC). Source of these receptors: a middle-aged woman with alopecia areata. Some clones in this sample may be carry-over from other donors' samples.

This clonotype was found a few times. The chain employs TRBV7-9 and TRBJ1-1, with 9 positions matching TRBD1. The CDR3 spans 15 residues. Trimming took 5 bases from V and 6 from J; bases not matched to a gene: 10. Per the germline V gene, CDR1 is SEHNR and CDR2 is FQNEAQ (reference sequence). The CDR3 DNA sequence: TGTGCCAGCAGCACACCGGACAGGGGCGTCCCTGAAGCTTTCTTT. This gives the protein CASSTPDRGVPEAFF.

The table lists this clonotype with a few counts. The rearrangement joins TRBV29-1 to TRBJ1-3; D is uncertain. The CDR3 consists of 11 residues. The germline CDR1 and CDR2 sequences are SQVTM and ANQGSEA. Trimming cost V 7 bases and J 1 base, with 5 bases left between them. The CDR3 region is CSARSGNTIYF. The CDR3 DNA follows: TGCAGCGCACGGTCTGGAAACACCATATATTTT.

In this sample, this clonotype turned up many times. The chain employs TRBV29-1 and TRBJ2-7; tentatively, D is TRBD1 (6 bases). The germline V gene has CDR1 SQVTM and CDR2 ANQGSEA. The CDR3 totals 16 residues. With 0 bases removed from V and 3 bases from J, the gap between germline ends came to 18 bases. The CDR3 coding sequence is TGCAGCGTTGAAGAGGCCCACAAGGGGGAAAACTACGAGCAGTACTTC. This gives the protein CSVEEAHKGENYEQYF.

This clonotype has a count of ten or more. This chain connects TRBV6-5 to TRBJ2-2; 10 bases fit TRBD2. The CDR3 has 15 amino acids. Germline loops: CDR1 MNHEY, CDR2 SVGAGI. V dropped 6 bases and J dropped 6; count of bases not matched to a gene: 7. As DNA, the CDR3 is TGTGCCAGCAGCCCCCTAGCGGGAGTTCCCGGGGAGCTGTTTTTT. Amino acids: CASSPLAGVPGELFF.

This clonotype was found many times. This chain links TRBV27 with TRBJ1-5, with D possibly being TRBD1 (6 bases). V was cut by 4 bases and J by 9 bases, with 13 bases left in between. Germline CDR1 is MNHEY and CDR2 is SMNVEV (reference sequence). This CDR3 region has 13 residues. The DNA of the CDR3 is TGTGCCAGCAGTTCGATACCACAGGGGCCCCAGCATTTT. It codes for CASSSIPQGPQHF.

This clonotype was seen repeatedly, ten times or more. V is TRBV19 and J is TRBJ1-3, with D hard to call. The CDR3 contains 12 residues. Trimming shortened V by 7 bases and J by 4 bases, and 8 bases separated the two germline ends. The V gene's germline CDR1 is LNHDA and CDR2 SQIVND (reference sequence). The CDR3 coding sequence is TGTGCCAGTACAACGGGAGGAAACACCATATATTTT. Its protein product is CASTTGGNTIYF.

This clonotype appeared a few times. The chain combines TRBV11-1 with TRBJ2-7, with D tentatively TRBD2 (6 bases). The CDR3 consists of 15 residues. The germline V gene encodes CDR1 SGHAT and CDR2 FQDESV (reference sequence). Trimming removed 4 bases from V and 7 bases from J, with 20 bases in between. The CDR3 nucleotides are TGTGCCAGCAGCTCCCCGGGGGACCGGGTTGGTGAGCAGTACTTC. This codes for CASSSPGDRVGEQYF.

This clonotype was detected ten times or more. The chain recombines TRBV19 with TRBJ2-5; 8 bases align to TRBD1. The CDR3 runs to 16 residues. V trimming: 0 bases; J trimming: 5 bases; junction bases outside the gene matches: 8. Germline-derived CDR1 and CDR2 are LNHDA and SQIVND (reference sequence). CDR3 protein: CASSIDYTGGLETQYF. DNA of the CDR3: TGTGCCAGTAGTATAGATTATACAGGGGGTCTTGAGACCCAGTACTTC.

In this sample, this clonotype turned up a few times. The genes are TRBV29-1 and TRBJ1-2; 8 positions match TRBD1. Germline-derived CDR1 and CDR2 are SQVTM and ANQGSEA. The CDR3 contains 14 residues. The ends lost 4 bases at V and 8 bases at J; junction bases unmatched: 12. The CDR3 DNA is TGCAGCGTTGCCTCTAGGACAGGGACGAGAGGCTACACCTTC. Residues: CSVASRTGTRGYTF.

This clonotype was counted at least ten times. The CDR3 reads CASSLLTAEPSGNTIYF. DNA of the CDR3: TGTGCCAGCAGCTTACTGACGGCGGAACCCTCTGGAAACACCATATATTTT. The rearrangement joins TRBV7-8 to TRBJ1-3; unclear D gene. This CDR3 spans 17 amino acids. The V gene's germline CDR1 is SGHVS and CDR2 FQNEAQ. The V end was cut by 2 bases, the J end by 0 bases, with 14 bases between.

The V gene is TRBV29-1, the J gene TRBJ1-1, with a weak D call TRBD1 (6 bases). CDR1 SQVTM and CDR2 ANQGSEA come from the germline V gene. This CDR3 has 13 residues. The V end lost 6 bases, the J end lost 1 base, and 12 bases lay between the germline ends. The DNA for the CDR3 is TGCAGCGTCCGCCGGACAGAGAACACTGAAGCTTTCTTT. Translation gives CSVRRTENTEAFF.

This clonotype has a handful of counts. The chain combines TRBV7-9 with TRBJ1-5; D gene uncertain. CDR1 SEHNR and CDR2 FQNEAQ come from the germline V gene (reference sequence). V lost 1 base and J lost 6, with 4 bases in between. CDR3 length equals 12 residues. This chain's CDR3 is CASSLDTQPQHF. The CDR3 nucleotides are TGTGCCAGCAGCTTAGACACTCAGCCCCAGCATTTT.

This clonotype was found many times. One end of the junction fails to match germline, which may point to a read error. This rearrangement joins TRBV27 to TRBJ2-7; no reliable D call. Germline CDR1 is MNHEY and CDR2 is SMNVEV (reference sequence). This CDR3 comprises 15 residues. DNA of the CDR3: TGTGCCAGCAGTTTATTAGCCGCTTCCTCCCACGAGCAGTACTTC. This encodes CASSLLAASSHEQYF.

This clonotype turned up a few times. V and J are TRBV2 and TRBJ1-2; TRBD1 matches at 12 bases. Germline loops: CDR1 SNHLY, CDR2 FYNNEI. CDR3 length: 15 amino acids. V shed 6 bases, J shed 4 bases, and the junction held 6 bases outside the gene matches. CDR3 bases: TGTGCCAGCAGCCGGGACAGGGGGCGCGGCTATGGCTACACCTTC. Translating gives CASSRDRGRGYGYTF.

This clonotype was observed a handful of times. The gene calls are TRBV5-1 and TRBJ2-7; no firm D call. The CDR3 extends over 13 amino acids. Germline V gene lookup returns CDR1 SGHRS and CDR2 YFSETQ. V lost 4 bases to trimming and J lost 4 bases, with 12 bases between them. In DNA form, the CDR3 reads TGCGCCAGCAGCGCTCTCCTATCGTACGAGCAGTACTTC. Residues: CASSALLSYEQYF.

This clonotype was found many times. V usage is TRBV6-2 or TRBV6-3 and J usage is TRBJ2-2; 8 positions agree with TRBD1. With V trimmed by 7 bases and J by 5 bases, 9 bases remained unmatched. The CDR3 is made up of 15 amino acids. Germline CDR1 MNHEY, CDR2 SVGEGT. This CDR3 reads CASIPGDRLTGELFF. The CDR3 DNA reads TGTGCCAGCATCCCGGGGGACAGGTTGACCGGGGAGCTGTTTTTT.

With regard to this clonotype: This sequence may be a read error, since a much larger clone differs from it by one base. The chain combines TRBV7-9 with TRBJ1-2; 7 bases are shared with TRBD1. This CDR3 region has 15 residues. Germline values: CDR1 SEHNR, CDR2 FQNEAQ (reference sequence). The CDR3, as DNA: TGTGCCAGCAGCTCGTACGACAGGGACCACATTGGCTACGCCTTC. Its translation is CASSSYDRDHIGYAF.

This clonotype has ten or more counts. CDR3 nucleotides: TGTGCCAGCCTTGGCCGGGTCTCTAGCTCTGGGGCCAACGTCCTGACTTTC. The encoded protein is CASLGRVSSSGANVLTF. The chain employs TRBV28 and TRBJ2-6; D not certain. CDR1 MDHEN and CDR2 SYDVKM come from the germline V gene. The length of the CDR3 is 17 residues. The V gene lost 8 bases and the J gene lost 0 bases, with 17 bases spanning the gap. Together with reference TRBV28 and TRBJ2-6, the CDR3 gives the full variable domain: DVKVTQSSRYLVKRTGEKVFLECVQDMDHENMFWYRQDPGLGLRLIYFSYDVKMKEKGDIPEGYSVSREKKERFSLILESASTNQTSMYLCASLGRVSSSGANVLTFGAGSRLTVL.